This is a list of T cell receptor beta chains from one sample in a study of shared clonotypes between healthy human individuals. Generated by immunoSEQ multiplex PCR, the TCRdb table keeps only in-frame clones and is missing some. The data show some 580,000 clones, roughly 98% seen once. Sequencing was performed on naive CD8+ T cells sorted from blood. These TCRs come from a man aged 25-45 years in good health. CDR3s include the opening cysteine and the closing phenylalanine or tryptophan. Each record gives: clone size, D gene, V gene, J gene, CDR3 DNA, CDR3 protein. D genes are given only for firm matches. For some rows the clone size is stated as once, few or many, or as a class when expanded; others skip it.

size: NA
D: TRBD1
V: TRBV30
J: TRBJ1-4
DNA: TGTGCCTGGAGCCAGGGGGTCGGTGAAAAACTGTTTTTT
CDR3: CAWSQGVGEKLFF

size: NA
D: TRBD1
V: TRBV7-6
J: TRBJ2-1
DNA: TGTGCCAGCAGCCCAGGGACAGACTACAATGAGCAGTTCTTC
CDR3: CASSPGTDYNEQFF

size: NA
D: NA
V: TRBV15
J: TRBJ2-7
DNA: TGTGCCACCAGCAGAGAAAACTACGAGCAGTACTTC
CDR3: CATSRENYEQYF

size: NA
D: NA
V: TRBV6-9
J: TRBJ2-7
DNA: TGTGCCAGCAGTTATCTAGACAGAATCTACGAGCAGTACTTC
CDR3: CASSYLDRIYEQYF

size: NA
D: NA
V: TRBV29-1
J: TRBJ2-3
DNA: TGCAGCGTTGAGTCACAGGGTACAGATACGCAGTATTTT
CDR3: CSVESQGTDTQYF

size: once
D: NA
V: TRBV25-1
J: TRBJ2-1
DNA: TGTGCCAGCGGAACCCCAGGGTCCTACAATGAGCAGTTCTTC
CDR3: CASGTPGSYNEQFF

size: few
D: TRBD1
V: TRBV29-1
J: TRBJ2-7
DNA: TGCAGCGTTGAAAAGTCCGGACAGGAATCCTACGAGCAGTACTTC
CDR3: CSVEKSGQESYEQYF

size: NA
D: NA
V: TRBV7-9
J: TRBJ1-1
DNA: TGTGCCAGCAGCTTGACGGACAGGAACACTGAAGCTTTCTTT
CDR3: CASSLTDRNTEAFF

size: NA
D: NA
V: TRBV5-1
J: TRBJ1-1
DNA: TGCGCCAGCAGTGCAGAAGCCCAACAAGCTTTCTTT
CDR3: CASSAEAQQAFF

size: NA
D: NA
V: TRBV13
J: TRBJ2-1
DNA: TGTGCCAGCGGGCTTAACAATGAGCAGTTCTTC
CDR3: CASGLNNEQFF

size: once
D: NA
V: TRBV5-4
J: TRBJ1-1
DNA: TGTGCCAGCAGTTTGGTGAACACTGAAGCTTTCTTT
CDR3: CASSLVNTEAFF

size: NA
D: TRBD2
V: TRBV27
J: TRBJ2-7
DNA: TGTGCGACATCACTAGCGGGAGGTTCCTACGAGCAGTACTTC
CDR3: CATSLAGGSYEQYF

size: NA
D: NA
V: TRBV6-6
J: TRBJ2-3
DNA: TGTGCCAGTGGGCTAGGGTTTACAGATACGCAGTATTTT
CDR3: CASGLGFTDTQYF

size: NA
D: NA
V: TRBV5-1
J: TRBJ2-7
DNA: TGCGCCAGCAGCGCCGGGAGAAGCTACGAGCAGTACTTC
CDR3: CASSAGRSYEQYF

size: NA
D: TRBD2
V: TRBV18
J: TRBJ2-7
DNA: TGTGCCAGCTCACCAGGACTAGCGGGAGATGACGAGCAGTACTTC
CDR3: CASSPGLAGDDEQYF

size: NA
D: NA
V: TRBV7-9
J: TRBJ1-1
DNA: TGTGCCAGCAGCTCTCGGACACTGTCAGCTTTCTTT
CDR3: CASSSRTLSAFF

size: once
D: TRBD1
V: TRBV7-9
J: TRBJ1-2
DNA: TGTGCCAGCAGCAGATCTGACAGGGGGCCGGCAAACTATGGCTACACCTTC
CDR3: CASSRSDRGPANYGYTF

size: NA
D: NA
V: TRBV5-4
J: TRBJ2-7
DNA: TGTGCCAGCAGCTTGGTTGGTGCTAGCGAAAACTACGAGCAGTACTTC
CDR3: CASSLVGASENYEQYF

size: NA
D: TRBD1
V: TRBV9
J: TRBJ1-1
DNA: TGTGCCAGCAGCGGAGGGACAGAAGAAGCTTTCTTT
CDR3: CASSGGTEEAFF

size: NA
D: TRBD2
V: TRBV14
J: TRBJ2-1
DNA: TGTGCCAGCAGCCAAGGGGGCGGGAGGTCCTACAATGAGCAGTTCTTC
CDR3: CASSQGGGRSYNEQFF

size: NA
D: TRBD2
V: TRBV7-9
J: TRBJ2-2
DNA: TGTGCCAGCAGCGCGGAACTAGCGGGCTTAAACACCGGGGAGCTGTTTTTT
CDR3: CASSAELAGLNTGELFF

size: NA
D: NA
V: TRBV6-6
J: TRBJ2-2
DNA: TGTGCCAGCAGTTACTCGATGGAGACCGGGGAGCTGTTTTTT
CDR3: CASSYSMETGELFF

size: NA
D: NA
V: TRBV7-6
J: TRBJ1-1
DNA: TGTGCCAGCAGCTTAGAAGGCGGGGGTGAAGCTTTCTTT
CDR3: CASSLEGGGEAFF

size: NA
D: TRBD2
V: TRBV29-1
J: TRBJ2-3
DNA: TGCAGCGTTGAAGGGGTTAGCGGGCCGTCTAGCACAGATACGCAGTATTTT
CDR3: CSVEGVSGPSSTDTQYF

size: NA
D: TRBD2
V: TRBV10-2
J: TRBJ2-1
DNA: TGCGCCAGCAGTGACCCATGGGACTACCGCAATGAGCAGTTCTTC
CDR3: CASSDPWDYRNEQFF

size: NA
D: TRBD1
V: TRBV9
J: TRBJ2-1
DNA: TGTGCCAGCACCGGGACAGGGGATCCTTCTGAGCAGTTCTTC
CDR3: CASTGTGDPSEQFF

size: NA
D: TRBD1
V: TRBV5-4
J: TRBJ2-5
DNA: TGTGCCAGCAGCGATGGGACAGAAGAGACCCAGTACTTC
CDR3: CASSDGTEETQYF

size: NA
D: NA
V: TRBV4-3
J: TRBJ2-1
DNA: TGCGCCAGCAGCCAAGATATATCGGAGGGACTTTACAATGAGCAGTTCTTC
CDR3: CASSQDISEGLYNEQFF

size: NA
D: TRBD1
V: TRBV4-1
J: TRBJ1-1
DNA: TGCGCCAGCAGCCAAGACAGGGGGAAGGCTTTCTTT
CDR3: CASSQDRGKAFF